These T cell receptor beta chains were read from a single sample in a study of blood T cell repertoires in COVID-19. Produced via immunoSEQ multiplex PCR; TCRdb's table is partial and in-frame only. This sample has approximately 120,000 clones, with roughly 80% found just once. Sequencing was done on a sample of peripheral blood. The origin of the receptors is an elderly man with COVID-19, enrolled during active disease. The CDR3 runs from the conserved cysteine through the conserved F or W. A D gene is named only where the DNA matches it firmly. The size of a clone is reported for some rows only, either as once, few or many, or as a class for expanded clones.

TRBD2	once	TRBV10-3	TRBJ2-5	TGTGCCATCAGTGACTCTACTAGCGGGAGGGTACCAGGGGCCTATGAGACCCAGTACTTC	CAISDSTSGRVPGAYETQYF
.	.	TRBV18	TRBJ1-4	TGTGCCAGCTCACTTGCACAGCCTACAACTAATGAAAAACTGTTTTTT	CASSLAQPTTNEKLFF
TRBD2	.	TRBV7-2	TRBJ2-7	TGTGCCAGCAGTCGGACTAGCGGAACCTACGAGCAGTACTTC	CASSRTSGTYEQYF
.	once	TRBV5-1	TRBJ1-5	TGCGCCAGCAGCTTGGAAGGGGTTAGCAATCAGCCCCAGCATTTT	CASSLEGVSNQPQHF
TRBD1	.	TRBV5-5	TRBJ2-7	TGTGCCAGCAGCTTTGGACAGGGTCAAAGGCAGTACTTC	CASSFGQGQRQYF
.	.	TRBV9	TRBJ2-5	TGTGCCAGCAGCGTAGCTCACGGGTCGGGGTGGAAGACCCAGTACTTC	CASSVAHGSGWKTQYF
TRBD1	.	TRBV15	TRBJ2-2	TGTGCCACCAGCAAACCGGGACAGGGGAGCATCATAAACACCGGGGAGCTGTTTTTT	CATSKPGQGSIINTGELFF
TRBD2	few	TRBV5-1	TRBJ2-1	TGCGCCAGCAGCTTGTCTGGCCTAGCGGGCAATGAGCAGTTCTTC	CASSLSGLAGNEQFF
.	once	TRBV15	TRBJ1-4	TGTGCCACCAGCAGAGTCGTCGATTTTCGCAGGGGCGAAGAAAAACTGTTTTTT	CATSRVVDFRRGEEKLFF
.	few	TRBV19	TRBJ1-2	TGTGCCAGTAGTCCTCGGGTCTTCTATGGCTACACCTTC	CASSPRVFYGYTF
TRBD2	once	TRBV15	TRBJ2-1	TGTGCCACCAGCAGAGAAGCGGGAGCTTACAATGAGCAGTTCTTC	CATSREAGAYNEQFF
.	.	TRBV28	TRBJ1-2	TGTGCCAGCAGTTCACCCGGGGAAGGTGGCTACACCTTC	CASSSPGEGGYTF
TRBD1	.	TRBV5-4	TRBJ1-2	TGTGCCAGCAGCTTAGGACAGGGGCCGTTCTATGGCTACACCTTC	CASSLGQGPFYGYTF
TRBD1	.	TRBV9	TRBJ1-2	TGTGCCAGCAGCGTAGCCGGACAGGGGCCCAACTATGGCTACACCTTC	CASSVAGQGPNYGYTF
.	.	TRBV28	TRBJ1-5	TGTGCCACCAAACCCGACAACAGTTATAGCAATCAGCCCCAGCATTTT	CATKPDNSYSNQPQHF
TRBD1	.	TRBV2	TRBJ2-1	TGTGCCAGCAGTGAACAAGGGGGCGAGGCTACCGTCGGGAATGAGCAGTTCTTC	CASSEQGGEATVGNEQFF
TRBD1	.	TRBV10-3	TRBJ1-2	TGTGCCATCAGTGTACGAACAGGGGAAGTCTATGGCTACACCTTC	CAISVRTGEVYGYTF
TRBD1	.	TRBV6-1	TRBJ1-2	TGTGCCAGCAGTGAATACAGGGGCGGCTATGGCTACACCTTC	CASSEYRGGYGYTF
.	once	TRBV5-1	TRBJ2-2	TGCGCCAGCAGCTTAAAAGGGGCCGACACCGGGGAGCTGTTTTTT	CASSLKGADTGELFF
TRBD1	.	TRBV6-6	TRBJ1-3	TGTGCCGTTTGGACAGGGATCGGAAACACCATATATTTT	CAVWTGIGNTIYF
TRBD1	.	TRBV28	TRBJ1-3	TGTGCCAGCAGTTTACATCTTGGGACAGGGAGAAACACCATATATTTT	CASSLHLGTGRNTIYF
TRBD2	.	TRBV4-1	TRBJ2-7	TGCGCCAGCAGCCAAGCGGGAGGCTCCGAGCAGTACTTC	CASSQAGGSEQYF
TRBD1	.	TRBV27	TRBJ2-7	TGTGCCAGCAGACGGACAGGGATGCGCGAGCAGTACTTC	CASRRTGMREQYF
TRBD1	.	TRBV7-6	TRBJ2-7	TGTGCCAGCAGCTTAGAGACAGGGGGGGCCTACGAGCAGTACTTC	CASSLETGGAYEQYF
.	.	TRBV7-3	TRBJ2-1	TGTGCCAGCAGCCCGGACTTCGCGACTGGCGGTGAGCAGTTCTTC	CASSPDFATGGEQFF
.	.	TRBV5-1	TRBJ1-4	TGCGCCAGCAGCCCCACCGGGAGGATTAATGAAAAACTGTTTTTT	CASSPTGRINEKLFF
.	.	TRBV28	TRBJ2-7	TGTGCCAGCAGTTCATATCAGCGGCGCGGGGACGAGCAGTACTTC	CASSSYQRRGDEQYF
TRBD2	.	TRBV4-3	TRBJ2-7	TGCGCCAGCAGCCAAGGCACCCGACTAGCGGGAGGCTCCTACGAGCAGTACTTC	CASSQGTRLAGGSYEQYF
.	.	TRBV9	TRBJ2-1	TGTGCCAGCAGCGTAGGGGCGGGAACCTACAATGAGCAGTTCTTC	CASSVGAGTYNEQFF
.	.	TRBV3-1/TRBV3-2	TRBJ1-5	TGTGCCAGCAGCCGGCAGGGTGGTCAGCCCCAGCATTTT	CASSRQGGQPQHF
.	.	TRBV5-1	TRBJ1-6	TGCGCCAGCAGCTTGGACCCGGGGTCTAATTCACCCCTCCACTTT	CASSLDPGSNSPLHF
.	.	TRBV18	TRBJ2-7	TGTGCCAGCTCACCACCAGACAGTTGGGGATACGAGCAGTACTTC	CASSPPDSWGYEQYF
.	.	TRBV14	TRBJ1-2	TGTGCCAGCAGCCCCTGGGGGGGAGGCTACACCTTC	CASSPWGGGYTF
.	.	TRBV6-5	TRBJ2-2	TGTGCCAGCAGTTACTCGATGTCAGGGACCGGGGAGCTGTTTTTT	CASSYSMSGTGELFF
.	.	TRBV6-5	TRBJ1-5	TGTGCCAGCCTCTTAAGGGAGGGGGATCAGCCCCAGCATTTT	CASLLREGDQPQHF
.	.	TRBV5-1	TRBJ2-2	TGCGCCAGCAGCTCGACTTTGAACACCGGGGAGCTGTTTTTT	CASSSTLNTGELFF
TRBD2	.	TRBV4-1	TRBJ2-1	TGCGCCAGCAGCCCCCCGCGCGGGAGCAGGGATGAGCAGTTCTTC	CASSPPRGSRDEQFF
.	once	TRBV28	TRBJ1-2	TGTGCCAGCAGTTTCTTCCCCACAGAATTAGCTAACTATGGCTACACCTTC	CASSFFPTELANYGYTF
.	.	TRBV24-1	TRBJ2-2	TGTGCCACCAGTGATTTGAGCGCCGGGGAGCTGTTTTTT	CATSDLSAGELFF
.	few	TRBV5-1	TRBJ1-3	TGCGCCAGCAGCTTGGGGTCGGGACTTGGAAACACCATATATTTT	CASSLGSGLGNTIYF
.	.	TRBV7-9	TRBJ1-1	TGTGCCAGCAGCTTACTTACGGGGGGAACTGAAGCTTTCTTT	CASSLLTGGTEAFF
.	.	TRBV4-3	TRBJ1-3	TGCGCCAGCAGCCAGGCTCCGACTGCCGCTACGATAGGAAACACCATATATTTT	CASSQAPTAATIGNTIYF
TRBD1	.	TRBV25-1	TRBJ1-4	TGTGCCAGCAGACCGACAGGGTTGGATGAAAAACTGTTTTTT	CASRPTGLDEKLFF
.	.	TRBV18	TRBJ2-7	TGTGCCAGCTCACCCGGGGGGCGCAACGAGCAGTACTTC	CASSPGGRNEQYF
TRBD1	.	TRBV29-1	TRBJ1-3	TGCAGCGTCCTCACAGGGGGCGGTGGAAACACCATATATTTT	CSVLTGGGGNTIYF
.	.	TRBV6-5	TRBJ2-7	TGTGCCAGCAGTTTGATGAGGAGCTCCTACGAGCAGTACTTC	CASSLMRSSYEQYF
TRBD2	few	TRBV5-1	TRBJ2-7	TGCGCCAGCAGCTTCGCGGGACTAGCGGGAGGCGAGCAGTACTTC	CASSFAGLAGGEQYF
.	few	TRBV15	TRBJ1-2	TGTGCCACCAGCAGAGATCTAACTGTGGGCCCACGGGGCTACACCTTC	CATSRDLTVGPRGYTF
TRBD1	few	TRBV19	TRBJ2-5	TGTGCCAGCCGGGACAGCTCATGGCGGGAGACCCAGTACTTC	CASRDSSWRETQYF
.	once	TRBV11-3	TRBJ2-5	TGTGCCAGCAGCGACGGGGGTGAGGGGCGGGAGACCCAGTACTTC	CASSDGGEGRETQYF
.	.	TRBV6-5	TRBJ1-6	TGTGCCAGCAGTTACCGTGGGGGCGCATCTTCACCCCTCCACTTT	CASSYRGGASSPLHF
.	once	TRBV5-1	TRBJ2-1	TGCGCCAGCAGCTTGCCCTTCGGTGAGCAGTTCTTC	CASSLPFGEQFF
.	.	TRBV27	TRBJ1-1	TGTGCCAGCAGATATGACCAGGGCCGGACTGAAGCTTTCTTT	CASRYDQGRTEAFF
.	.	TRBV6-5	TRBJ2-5	TGTGCCAGCAGTTATTTGGCGGAGCAAGAGACCCAGTACTTC	CASSYLAEQETQYF
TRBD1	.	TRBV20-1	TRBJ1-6	TGCAGTGCTAGTCTCGGAGGACAGGGCTACAATTCACCCCTCCACTTT	CSASLGGQGYNSPLHF
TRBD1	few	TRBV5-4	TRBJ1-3	TGTGCCAGCAGCTTGGCAGGGGGGCGGAACACCATATATTTT	CASSLAGGRNTIYF
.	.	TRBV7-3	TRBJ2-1	TGTGCCAGCAGCCCGACAGGGGGTTTACTAGCGGGACCCCACAATGAGCAGTTCTTC	CASSPTGGLLAGPHNEQFF